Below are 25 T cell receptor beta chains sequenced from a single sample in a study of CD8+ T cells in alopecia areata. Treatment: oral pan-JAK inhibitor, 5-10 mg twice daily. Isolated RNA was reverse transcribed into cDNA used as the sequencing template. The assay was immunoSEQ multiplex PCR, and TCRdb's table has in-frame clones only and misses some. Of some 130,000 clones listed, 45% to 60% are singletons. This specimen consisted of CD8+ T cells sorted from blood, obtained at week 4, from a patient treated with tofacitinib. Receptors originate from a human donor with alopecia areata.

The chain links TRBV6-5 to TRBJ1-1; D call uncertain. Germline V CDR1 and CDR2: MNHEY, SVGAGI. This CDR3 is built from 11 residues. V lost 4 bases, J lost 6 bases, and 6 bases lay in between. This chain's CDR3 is CASSWGAEAFF. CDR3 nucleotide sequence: TGTGCCAGCAGTTGGGGAGCTGAAGCTTTCTTT.

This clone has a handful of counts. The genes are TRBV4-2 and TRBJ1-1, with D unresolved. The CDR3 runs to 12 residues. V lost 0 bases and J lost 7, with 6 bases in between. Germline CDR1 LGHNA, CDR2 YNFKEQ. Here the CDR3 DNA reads TGTGCCAGCAGCCAAGACACAATTGAAGCTTTCTTT. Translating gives CASSQDTIEAFF.

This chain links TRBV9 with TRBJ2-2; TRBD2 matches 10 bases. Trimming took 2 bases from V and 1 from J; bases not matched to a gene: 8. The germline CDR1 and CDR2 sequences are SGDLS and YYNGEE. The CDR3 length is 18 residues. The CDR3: CASSVQPGLARNTGELFF. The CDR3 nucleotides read TGTGCCAGCAGCGTTCAGCCGGGACTAGCGAGGAACACCGGGGAGCTGTTTTTT.

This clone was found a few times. CDR3 in DNA: TGTGCCAGCAGCTTAGCAGGGGATGAGGTTGAAAAACTGTTTTTT. It specifies CASSLAGDEVEKLFF. The genes are TRBV7-9 and TRBJ1-4; TRBD1 might be the D (5 bases). This CDR3 has 15 amino acids. Germline V gene data show CDR1 as SEHNR and CDR2 as FQNEAQ (reference sequence). Trimming removed 0 bases from V and 7 bases from J, with 12 bases in between.

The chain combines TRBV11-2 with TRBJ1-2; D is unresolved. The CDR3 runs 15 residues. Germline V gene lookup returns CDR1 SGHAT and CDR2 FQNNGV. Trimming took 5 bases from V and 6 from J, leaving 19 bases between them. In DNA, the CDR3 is TGTGCCAGCAGCCGGACGGGATCGGGATGGGATGGCTACACCTTC. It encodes CASSRTGSGWDGYTF.

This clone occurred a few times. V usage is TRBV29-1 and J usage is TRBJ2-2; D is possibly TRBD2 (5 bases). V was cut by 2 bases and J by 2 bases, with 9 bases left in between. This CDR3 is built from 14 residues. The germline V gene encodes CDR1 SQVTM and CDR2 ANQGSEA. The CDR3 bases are TGCAGCGTTGAACGAGGACTTAACACCGGGGAGCTGTTTTTT. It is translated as CSVERGLNTGELFF.

The CDR3 nucleotides are TGTGCCAGCAGCCTCCGGACAACCGGGGAGCTGTTTTTT. This codes for CASSLRTTGELFF. The chain joins TRBV7-3 to TRBJ2-2; possibly TRBD1 for D (5 bases). Trimming stripped 5 bases from V and 5 bases from J, with 9 bases between. CDR1 and CDR2 from the germline V gene are SGHTA and FQGTGA. CDR3 size: 13 residues. The full variable domain, completed using reference TRBV7-3 and TRBJ2-2, is GAGVSQTPSNKVTEKGKYVELRCDPISGHTALYWYRQSLGQGPEFLIYFQGTGAADDSGLPNDRFFAVRPEGSVSTLKIQRTERGDSAVYLCASSLRTTGELFFGEGSRLTVL.

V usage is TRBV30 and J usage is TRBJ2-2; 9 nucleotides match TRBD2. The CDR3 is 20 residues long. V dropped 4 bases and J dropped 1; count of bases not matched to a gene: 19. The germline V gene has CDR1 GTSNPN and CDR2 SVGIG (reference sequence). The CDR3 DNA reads TGTGCCTGGATGTGGGGGAGTCTAGCGGGGTTTTCCGTGAACACCGGGGAGCTGTTTTTT. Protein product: CAWMWGSLAGFSVNTGELFF.

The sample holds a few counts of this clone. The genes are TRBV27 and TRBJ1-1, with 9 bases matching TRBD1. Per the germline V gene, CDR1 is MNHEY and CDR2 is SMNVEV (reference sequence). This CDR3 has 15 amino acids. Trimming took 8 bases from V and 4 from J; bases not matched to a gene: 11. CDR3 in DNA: TGTGCCAGCTCCCTACTGAACAGGGGGCCCACTGAAGCTTTCTTT. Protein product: CASSLLNRGPTEAFF.

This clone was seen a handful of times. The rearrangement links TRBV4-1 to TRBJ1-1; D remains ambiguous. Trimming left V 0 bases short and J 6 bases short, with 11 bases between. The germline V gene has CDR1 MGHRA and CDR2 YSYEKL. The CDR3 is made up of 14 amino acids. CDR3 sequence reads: CASSQDWGTPEAFF. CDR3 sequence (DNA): TGCGCCAGCAGCCAAGATTGGGGAACCCCTGAAGCTTTCTTT.

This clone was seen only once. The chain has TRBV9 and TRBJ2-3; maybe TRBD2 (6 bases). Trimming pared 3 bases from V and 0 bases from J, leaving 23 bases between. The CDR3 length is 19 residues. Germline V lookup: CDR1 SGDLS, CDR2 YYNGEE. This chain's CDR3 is CASSAPRDFNTFSTDTQYF. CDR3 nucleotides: TGTGCCAGCAGCGCCCCCCGGGACTTCAATACATTTAGCACAGATACGCAGTATTTT.

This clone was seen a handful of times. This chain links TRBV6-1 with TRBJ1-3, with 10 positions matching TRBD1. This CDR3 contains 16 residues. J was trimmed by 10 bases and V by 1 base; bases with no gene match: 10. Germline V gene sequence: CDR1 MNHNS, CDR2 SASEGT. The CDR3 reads CASSEEPGTGAATIYF. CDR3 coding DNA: TGTGCCAGCAGTGAAGAACCGGGGACAGGGGCTGCAACCATATATTTT.

CDR3 amino acids: CASSWGPYTEAFF. In nucleotides, the CDR3 is TGTGCCAGCAGCTGGGGACCTTACACTGAAGCTTTCTTT. This chain joins TRBV27 and TRBJ1-1; D perhaps matches TRBD1 (5 bases). Deletions cut 6 bases from V and 3 bases from J, with 11 bases between. The V gene's germline CDR1 is MNHEY and CDR2 SMNVEV (reference sequence). The length of the CDR3 is 13 residues.

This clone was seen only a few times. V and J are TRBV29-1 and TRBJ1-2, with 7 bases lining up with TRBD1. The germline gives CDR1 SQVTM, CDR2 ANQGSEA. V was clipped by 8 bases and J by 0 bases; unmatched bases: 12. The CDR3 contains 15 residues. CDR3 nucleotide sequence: TGCAGCACCCCAGGGGGGGGAAATTCTAACTATGGCTACACCTTC. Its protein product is CSTPGGGNSNYGYTF.

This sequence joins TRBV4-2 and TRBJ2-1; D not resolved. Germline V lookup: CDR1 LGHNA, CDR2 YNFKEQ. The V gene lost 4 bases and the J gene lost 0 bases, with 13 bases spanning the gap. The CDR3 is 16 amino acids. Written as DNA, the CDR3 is TGTGCCAGCAGCCGAACTATGAGGAGCTCCTACAATGAGCAGTTCTTC. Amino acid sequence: CASSRTMRSSYNEQFF.

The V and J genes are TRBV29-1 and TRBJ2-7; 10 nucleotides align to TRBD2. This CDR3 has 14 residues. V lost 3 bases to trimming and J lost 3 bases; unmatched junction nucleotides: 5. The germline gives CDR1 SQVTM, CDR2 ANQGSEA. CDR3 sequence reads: CSVELASGGYEQYF. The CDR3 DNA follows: TGCAGCGTTGAGTTAGCTAGCGGGGGCTACGAGCAGTACTTC.

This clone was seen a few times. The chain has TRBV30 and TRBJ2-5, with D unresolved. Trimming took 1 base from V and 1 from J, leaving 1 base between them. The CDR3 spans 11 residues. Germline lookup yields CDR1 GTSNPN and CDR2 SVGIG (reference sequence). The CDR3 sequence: CAWSAQETQYF. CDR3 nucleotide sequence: TGTGCCTGGAGTGCCCAAGAGACCCAGTACTTC. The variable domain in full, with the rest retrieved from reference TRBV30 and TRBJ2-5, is SQTIHQWPATLVQPVGSPLSLECTVEGTSNPNLYWYRQAAGRGLQLLFYSVGIGQISSEVPQNLSASRPQDRQFILSSKKLLLSDSGFYLCAWSAQETQYFGPGTRLLVL.

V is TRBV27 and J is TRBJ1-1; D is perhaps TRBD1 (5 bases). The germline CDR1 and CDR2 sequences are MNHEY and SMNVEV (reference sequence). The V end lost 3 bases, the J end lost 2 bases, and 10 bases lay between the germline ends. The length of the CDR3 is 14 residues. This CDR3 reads CASSLYGANTEAFF. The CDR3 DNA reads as TGTGCCAGCAGTTTGTACGGGGCAAACACTGAAGCTTTCTTT.

The CDR3 nucleotides are TGTGCCAGCAACCTCGAGGGGCAGCCCCAGCATTTT. Amino acid sequence: CASNLEGQPQHF. The V gene is TRBV5-6, the J gene TRBJ1-5; tentatively, D is TRBD1 (5 bases). This CDR3 contains 12 residues. V lost 6 bases to trimming and J lost 7 bases, with 11 bases between them. Germline V lookup: CDR1 SGHDT, CDR2 YYEEEE.

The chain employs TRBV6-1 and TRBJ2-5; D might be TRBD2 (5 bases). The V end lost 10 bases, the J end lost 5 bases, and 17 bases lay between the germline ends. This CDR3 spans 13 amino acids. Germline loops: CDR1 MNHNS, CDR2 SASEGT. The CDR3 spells CAISQGGWETQYF. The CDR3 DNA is TGTGCCATCTCACAAGGAGGTTGGGAGACCCAGTACTTC.

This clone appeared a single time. The CDR3 sequence: CASSLAPTNQPQHF. In DNA form, the CDR3 reads TGTGCCAGCAGTTTGGCCCCAACCAATCAGCCCCAGCATTTT. This chain joins TRBV27 and TRBJ1-5; D unclear. Germline loops: CDR1 MNHEY, CDR2 SMNVEV (reference sequence). V lost 3 bases, J lost 3 bases, and 9 bases lay in between. The CDR3 length is 14 residues.

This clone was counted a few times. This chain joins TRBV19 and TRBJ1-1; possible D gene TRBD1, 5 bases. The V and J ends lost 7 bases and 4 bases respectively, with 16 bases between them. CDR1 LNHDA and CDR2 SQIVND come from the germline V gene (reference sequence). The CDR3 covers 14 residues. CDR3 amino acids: CASTHGQMGTEAFF. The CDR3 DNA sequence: TGTGCCAGTACCCACGGACAAATGGGCACTGAAGCTTTCTTT. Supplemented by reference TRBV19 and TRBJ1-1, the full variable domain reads DGGITQSPKYLFRKEGQNVTLSCEQNLNHDAMYWYRQDPGQGLRLIYYSQIVNDFQKGDIAEGYSVSREKKESFPLTVTSAQKNPTAFYLCASTHGQMGTEAFFGQGTRLTVV.

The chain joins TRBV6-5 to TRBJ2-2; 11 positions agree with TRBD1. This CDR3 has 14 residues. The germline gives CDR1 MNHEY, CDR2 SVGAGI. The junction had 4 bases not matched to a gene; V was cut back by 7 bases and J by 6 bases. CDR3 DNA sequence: TGTGCCAGCACCGGGACAGGGGGGGCCGGGGAGCTGTTTTTT. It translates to CASTGTGGAGELFF.

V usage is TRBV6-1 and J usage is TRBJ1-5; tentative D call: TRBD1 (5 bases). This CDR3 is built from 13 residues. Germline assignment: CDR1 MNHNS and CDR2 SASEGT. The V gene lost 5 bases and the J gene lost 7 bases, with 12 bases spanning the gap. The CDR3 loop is CASSWGRLQPQHF. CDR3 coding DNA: TGTGCCAGCAGTTGGGGCAGGCTCCAGCCCCAGCATTTT.

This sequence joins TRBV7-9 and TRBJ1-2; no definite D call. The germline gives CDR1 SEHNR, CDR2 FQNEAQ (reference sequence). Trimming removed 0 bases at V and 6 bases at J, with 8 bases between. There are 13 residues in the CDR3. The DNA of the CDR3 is TGTGCCAGCAGCTTAGCGTTCGGGGATGGCTACACCTTC. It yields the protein CASSLAFGDGYTF.